This T cell receptor beta chain was identified during a study of T cell responses to AZD1222 COVID-19 vaccine. Study information: Pooled samples include second doses given at about 4 or 12 weeks.

Note on this clone: No antigen is known for it.

Germline CDR1 reads MDHEN; CDR2 reads SYDVKM. After removal of 6 bases from V and 6 bases from J, the junction contained 10 bases not matched to a gene. This CDR3 region has 15 residues. The study's findings and limits: The breadth and depth of Spike-specific TCRs increased once two AZD1222 doses had been given. Among those given AZD1222, only 6 or 7 were seropositive at baseline.

Profiling relied on immunoSEQ multiplex PCR, and the TCRdb table lists in-frame clones only, not all of them. The table has approximately 120,000 clones, around 87% seen once. The TCR was taken from an adult in good health. Specimen: peripheral blood, collected on day 0 of AZD1222 vaccination. The rearrangement links TRBV28 to TRBJ1-5; 8 nucleotides match TRBD1. The CDR3 bases are TGTGCCAGCAGATCTCCGGACAGGGCGGGTCAGCCCCAGCATTTT. Translating gives CASRSPDRAGQPQHF.